This TCR beta chain was obtained from a study of early T cells in non-severe SARS-CoV-2 infection. The table lists this clonotype with a few counts. TCRdb re-analysed the 5' RACE reads in MiXCR, keeping a single row per CDR3 protein. This table has around 75,000 distinct CDR3 sequences, about 9% appearing once. The sequencing input was whole blood. This receptor was obtained from an adult who was a healthcare worker with PCR-confirmed SARS-CoV-2 infection or an uninfected control (not recorded which).

The DNA of the CDR3 is TGTGCCAGCACTCAAGGGAGGGTACAAGAGACCCAGTACTTC. It specifies CASTQGRVQETQYF. This sequence joins TRBV6-1 and TRBJ2-5; TRBD2 aligns across 7 bases. With 7 bases clipped from V and 2 bases from J, the junction kept 7 bases outside the gene matches. This CDR3 spans 14 amino acids. Germline loops: CDR1 MNHNS, CDR2 SASEGT.